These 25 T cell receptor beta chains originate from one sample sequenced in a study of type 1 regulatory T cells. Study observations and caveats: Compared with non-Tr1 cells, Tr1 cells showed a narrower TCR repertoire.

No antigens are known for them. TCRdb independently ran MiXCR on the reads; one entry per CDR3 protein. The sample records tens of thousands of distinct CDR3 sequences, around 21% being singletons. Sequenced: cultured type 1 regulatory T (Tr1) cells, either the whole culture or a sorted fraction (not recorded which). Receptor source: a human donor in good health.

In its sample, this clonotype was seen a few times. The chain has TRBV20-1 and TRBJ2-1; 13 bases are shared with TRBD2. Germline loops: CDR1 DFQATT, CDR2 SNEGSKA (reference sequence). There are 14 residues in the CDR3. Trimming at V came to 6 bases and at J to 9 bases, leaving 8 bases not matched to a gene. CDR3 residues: CSAGGLAGVTEQFF. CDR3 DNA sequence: TGCAGTGCCGGAGGACTAGCGGGAGTTACTGAGCAGTTCTTC.

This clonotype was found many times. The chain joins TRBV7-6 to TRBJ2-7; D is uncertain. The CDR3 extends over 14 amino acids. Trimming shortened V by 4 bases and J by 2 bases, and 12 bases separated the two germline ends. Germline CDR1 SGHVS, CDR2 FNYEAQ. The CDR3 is CASSSPGLTYEQYF. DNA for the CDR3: TGTGCCAGCAGCTCCCCCGGTTTAACCTACGAGCAGTACTTC. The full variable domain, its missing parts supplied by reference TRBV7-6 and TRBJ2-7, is GAGVSQSPRYKVTKRGQDVALRCDPISGHVSLYWYRQALGQGPEFLTYFNYEAQQDKSGLPNDRFSAERPEGSISTLTIQRTEQRDSAMYRCASSSPGLTYEQYFGPGTRLTVT.

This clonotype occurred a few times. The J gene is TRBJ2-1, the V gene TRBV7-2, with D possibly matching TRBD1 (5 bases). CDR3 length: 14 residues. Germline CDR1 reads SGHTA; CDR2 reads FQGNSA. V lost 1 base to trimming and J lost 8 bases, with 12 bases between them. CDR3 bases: TGTGCCAGCAGCTTAGGTATCTGGGGCGATGAGCAGTTCTTC. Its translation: CASSLGIWGDEQFF.

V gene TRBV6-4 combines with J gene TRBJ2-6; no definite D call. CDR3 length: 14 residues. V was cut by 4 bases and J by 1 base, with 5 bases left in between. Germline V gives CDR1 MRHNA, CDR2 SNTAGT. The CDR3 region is CASSARSGANVLTF. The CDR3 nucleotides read TGTGCCAGCAGTGCGAGGTCTGGGGCCAACGTCCTGACTTTC.

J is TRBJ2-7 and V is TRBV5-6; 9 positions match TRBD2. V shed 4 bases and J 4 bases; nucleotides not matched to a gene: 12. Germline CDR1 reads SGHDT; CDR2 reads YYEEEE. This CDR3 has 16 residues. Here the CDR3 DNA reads TGTGCCAGCAGCCCAGGACTAGCGAGGGAAGGATACGAGCAGTACTTC. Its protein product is CASSPGLAREGYEQYF.

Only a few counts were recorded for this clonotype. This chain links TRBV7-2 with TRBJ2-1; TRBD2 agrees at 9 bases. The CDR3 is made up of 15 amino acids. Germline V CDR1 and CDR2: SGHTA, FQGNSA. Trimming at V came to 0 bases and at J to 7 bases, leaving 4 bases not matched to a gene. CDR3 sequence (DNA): TGTGCCAGCAGCTTAGCTAGCGGGAGAATTAATGAGCAGTTCTTC. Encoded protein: CASSLASGRINEQFF.

The CDR3 loop reads CASSLSLNSPLHF. Here the CDR3 DNA reads TGTGCCAGCAGCTTATCCCTCAATTCACCCCTCCACTTT. J is TRBJ1-6 and V is TRBV7-2; D remains ambiguous. The CDR3 runs 13 residues. Germline V gene lookup returns CDR1 SGHTA and CDR2 FQGNSA. The V gene lost 2 bases and the J gene lost 7 bases, with 6 bases spanning the gap.

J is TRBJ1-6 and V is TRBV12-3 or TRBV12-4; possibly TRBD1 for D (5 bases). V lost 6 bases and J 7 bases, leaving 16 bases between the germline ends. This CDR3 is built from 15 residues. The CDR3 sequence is CASRMGRSLNSPLHF. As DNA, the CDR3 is TGTGCCAGCAGAATGGGACGTTCTCTAAATTCACCCCTCCACTTT.

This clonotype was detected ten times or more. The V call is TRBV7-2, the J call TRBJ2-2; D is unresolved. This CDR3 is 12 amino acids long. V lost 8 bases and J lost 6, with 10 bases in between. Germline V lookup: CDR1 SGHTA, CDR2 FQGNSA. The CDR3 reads CASSTFPGELFF. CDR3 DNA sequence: TGTGCCAGCTCCACATTTCCCGGGGAGCTGTTTTTT.

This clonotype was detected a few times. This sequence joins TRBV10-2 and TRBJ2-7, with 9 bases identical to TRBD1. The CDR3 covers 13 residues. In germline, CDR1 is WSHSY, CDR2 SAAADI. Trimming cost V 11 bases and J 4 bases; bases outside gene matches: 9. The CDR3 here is CAVGQGQGYEQYF. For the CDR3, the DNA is TGCGCCGTGGGACAGGGACAGGGTTACGAGCAGTACTTC.

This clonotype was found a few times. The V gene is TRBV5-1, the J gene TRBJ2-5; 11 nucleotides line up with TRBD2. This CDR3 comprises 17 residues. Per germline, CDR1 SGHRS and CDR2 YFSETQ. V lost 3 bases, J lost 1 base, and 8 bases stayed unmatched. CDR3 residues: CASSSGLAEGAQETQYF. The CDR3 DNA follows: TGCGCCAGCAGCTCGGGACTAGCGGAGGGGGCCCAAGAGACCCAGTACTTC.

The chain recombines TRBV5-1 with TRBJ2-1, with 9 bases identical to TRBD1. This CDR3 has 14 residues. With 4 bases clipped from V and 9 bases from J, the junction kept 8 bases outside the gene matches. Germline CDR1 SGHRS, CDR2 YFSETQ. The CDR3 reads CASSVPGQGFEQFF. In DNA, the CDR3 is TGCGCCAGCAGCGTGCCGGGACAGGGTTTTGAGCAGTTCTTC.

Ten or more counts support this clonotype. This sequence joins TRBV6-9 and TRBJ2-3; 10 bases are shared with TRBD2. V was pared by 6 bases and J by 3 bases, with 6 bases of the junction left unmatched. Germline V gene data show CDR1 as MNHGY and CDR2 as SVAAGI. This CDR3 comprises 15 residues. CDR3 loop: CASRPLAGVTDTQYF. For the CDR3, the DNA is TGTGCCAGCAGGCCGCTAGCGGGAGTAACAGATACGCAGTATTTT.

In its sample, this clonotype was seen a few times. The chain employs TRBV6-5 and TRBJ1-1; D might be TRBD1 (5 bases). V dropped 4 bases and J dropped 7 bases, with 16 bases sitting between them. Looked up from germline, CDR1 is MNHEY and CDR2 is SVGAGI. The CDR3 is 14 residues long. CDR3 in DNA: TGTGCCAGCAGTTCGGGACCGGCACATCTTGAAGCTTTCTTT. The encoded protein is CASSSGPAHLEAFF.

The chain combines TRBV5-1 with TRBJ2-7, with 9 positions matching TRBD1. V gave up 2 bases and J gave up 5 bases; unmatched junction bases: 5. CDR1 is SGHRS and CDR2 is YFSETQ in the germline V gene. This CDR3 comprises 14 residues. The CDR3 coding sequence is TGCGCCAGCAGCTTAGGGACAGGGTTCGACGAGCAGTACTTC. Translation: CASSLGTGFDEQYF.

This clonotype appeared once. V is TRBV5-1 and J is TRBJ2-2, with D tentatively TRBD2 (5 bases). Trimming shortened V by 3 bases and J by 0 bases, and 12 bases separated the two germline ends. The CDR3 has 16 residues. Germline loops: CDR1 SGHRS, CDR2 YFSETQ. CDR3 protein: CASSSGSASNTGELFF. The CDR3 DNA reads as TGCGCCAGCAGCTCCGGTAGCGCCTCGAACACCGGGGAGCTGTTTTTT.

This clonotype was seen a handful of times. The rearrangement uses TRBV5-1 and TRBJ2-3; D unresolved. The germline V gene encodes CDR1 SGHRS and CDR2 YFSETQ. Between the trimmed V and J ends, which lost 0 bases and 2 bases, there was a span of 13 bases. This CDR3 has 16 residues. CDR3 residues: CASSLGSGVLTDTQYF. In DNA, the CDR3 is TGCGCCAGCAGCTTGGGTTCGGGCGTGCTCACAGATACGCAGTATTTT.

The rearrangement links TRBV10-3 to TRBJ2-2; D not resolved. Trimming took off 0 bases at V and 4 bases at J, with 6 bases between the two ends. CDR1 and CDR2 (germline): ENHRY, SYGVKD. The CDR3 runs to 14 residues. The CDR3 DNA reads TGTGCCATCAGTGAGTCTGGCAGCACCGGGGAGCTGTTTTTT. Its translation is CAISESGSTGELFF.

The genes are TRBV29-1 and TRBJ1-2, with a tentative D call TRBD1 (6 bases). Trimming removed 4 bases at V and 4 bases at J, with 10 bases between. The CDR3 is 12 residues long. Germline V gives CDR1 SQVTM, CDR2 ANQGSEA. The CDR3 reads CSVVTGTYGYTF. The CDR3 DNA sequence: TGCAGCGTTGTGACAGGAACCTATGGCTACACCTTC.

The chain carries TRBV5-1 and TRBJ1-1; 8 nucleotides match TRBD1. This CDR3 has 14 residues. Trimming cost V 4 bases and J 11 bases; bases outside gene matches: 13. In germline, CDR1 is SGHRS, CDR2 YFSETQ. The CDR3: CASSPIPTDRAAFF. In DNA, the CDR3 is TGCGCCAGCAGCCCAATACCCACGGACAGGGCGGCTTTCTTT.

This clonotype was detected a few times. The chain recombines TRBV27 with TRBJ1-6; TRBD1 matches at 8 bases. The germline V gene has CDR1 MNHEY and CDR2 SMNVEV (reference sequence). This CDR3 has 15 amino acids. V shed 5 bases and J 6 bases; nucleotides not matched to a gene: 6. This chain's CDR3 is CASSANRGSNSPLHF. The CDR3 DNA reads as TGTGCCAGCAGTGCGAACAGGGGGAGTAATTCACCCCTCCACTTT.

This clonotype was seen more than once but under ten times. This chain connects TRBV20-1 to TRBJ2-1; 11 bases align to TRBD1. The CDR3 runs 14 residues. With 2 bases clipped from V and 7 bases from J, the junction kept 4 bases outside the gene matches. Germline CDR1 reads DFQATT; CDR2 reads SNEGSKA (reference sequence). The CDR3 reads CSARSGTGGNEQFF. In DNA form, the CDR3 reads TGCAGTGCTAGATCCGGGACAGGGGGAAATGAGCAGTTCTTC.

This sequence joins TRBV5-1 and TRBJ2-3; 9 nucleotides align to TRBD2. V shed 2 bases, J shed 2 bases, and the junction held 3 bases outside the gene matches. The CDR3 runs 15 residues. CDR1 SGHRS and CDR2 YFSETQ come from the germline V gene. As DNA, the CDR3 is TGCGCCAGCAGCTTCCTAGCGGGGACCACAGATACGCAGTATTTT. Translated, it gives CASSFLAGTTDTQYF.

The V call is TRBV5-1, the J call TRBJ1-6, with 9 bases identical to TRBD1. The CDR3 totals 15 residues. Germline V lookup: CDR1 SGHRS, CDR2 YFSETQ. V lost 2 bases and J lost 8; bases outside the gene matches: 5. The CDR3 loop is CASSFSGQGDSPLHF. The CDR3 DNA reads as TGCGCCAGCAGCTTTTCGGGACAGGGCGATTCACCCCTCCACTTT.

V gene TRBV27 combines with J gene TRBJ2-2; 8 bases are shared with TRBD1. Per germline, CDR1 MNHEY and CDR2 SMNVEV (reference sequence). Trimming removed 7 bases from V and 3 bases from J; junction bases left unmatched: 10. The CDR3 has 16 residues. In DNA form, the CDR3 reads TGTGCCAGCATCAATTACGGACAGGGATACACCGGGGAGCTGTTTTTT. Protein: CASINYGQGYTGELFF.